This T cell receptor (beta chain) was sequenced for a study of OX40 agonist ivuxolimab in advanced cancers. Method: immunoSEQ multiplex PCR; TCRdb's copy keeps in-frame clones and lacks some. This table has 25,000 to 35,000 clones, around 88% appearing once. The V and J ends lost 6 bases and 9 bases respectively, with 13 bases between them. The CDR3 runs 12 residues. CDR1 WNHNN and CDR2 SYGVQD come from the germline V gene (reference sequence). Study results and limitations: The average count of expanded clones was higher among CD8+ T cells than among CD4+. In the 0.1 to 3.0 mg/kg range, CD4+ and CD8+ blood T cells had expanded clonally by week 6.

If patients had autoimmune disease history or systemic immunosuppression, they were excluded. At baseline, cycle 4 day 1, and cycle 7 day 1, blood was sampled. About this clone itself: As yet, its antigen is unknown.

Source: CD4+ or CD8+ T cells sorted from blood, taken in a trial of the OX40 agonist ivuxolimab. The clonotype originates from an adult with an advanced solid tumor such as melanoma, head and neck, liver or kidney cancer. The genes are TRBV10-1 and TRBJ2-3; D is perhaps TRBD2 (5 bases). CDR3 region: CASRTKRITQYF. The CDR3 bases are TGCGCCAGCAGAACTAAGCGGATCACGCAGTATTTT.